The T cell receptor (beta chain) described here comes from a study of cytomegalovirus exposure and HLA in healthy donors. General observations from the study: In a later analysis, V- and J-gene trimming of beta chains associated with a DCLRE1C missense variant, replicated independently. Three chains linked to CMV were shown in vitro to be specific for CMV antigens. TCR association rates varied by HLA locus in a later analysis, with DRB1 highest and HLA-C lowest.

PCR was performed using 60 Vbeta and 13 Jbeta primers. Sequenced by immunoSEQ multiplex PCR; TCRdb stores in-frame clones only, minus some. In the table there are roughly 290,000 clones, 85% to 90% of which are singletons. Regarding this clone: Its antigen remains unknown.

This receptor was identified in a woman between 18 and 29 years old in good health and CMV-seronegative. Sequenced sample: PBMCs.

CDR3 loop: CASSLGRGPNNYGYTF. The CDR3 DNA reads TGTGCCAGCAGCTTAGGAAGGGGGCCTAATAACTATGGCTACACCTTC. The V call is TRBV11-2, the J call TRBJ1-2, with 7 positions matching TRBD1. The germline gives CDR1 SGHAT, CDR2 FQNNGV. This CDR3 has 16 residues. V lost 1 base to trimming and J lost 1 base; unmatched junction nucleotides: 6.